Sequencing of this T cell receptor beta chain was carried out in a study of cytomegalovirus exposure and HLA in healthy donors. Findings and caveats of the study: An apparent linkage of common viral pathogens to several of the most significant clusters emerged in a later analysis.

J was trimmed by 7 bases and V by 3 bases; bases with no gene match: 4. The CDR3 runs 14 residues. Looked up from germline, CDR1 is MNHEY and CDR2 is SMNVEV (reference sequence). A remark on this clone: Its specificity is unknown.

The PCR used 60 Vbeta and 13 Jbeta primers. Profiling relied on immunoSEQ multiplex PCR, and the TCRdb table lists in-frame clones only, not all of them. The sample contains approximately 110,000 clones, over 70% of which appear only once. The sequenced sample was PBMCs. The sequence was collected from a woman aged 40 to 49 in good health and CMV-seronegative. V gene TRBV27 combines with J gene TRBJ2-1, with TRBD2 matching 9 bases. In nucleotides, the CDR3 is TGTGCCAGCAGTTTTTATAGCGGGAGTAATGAGCAGTTCTTC. Translating it yields CASSFYSGSNEQFF.